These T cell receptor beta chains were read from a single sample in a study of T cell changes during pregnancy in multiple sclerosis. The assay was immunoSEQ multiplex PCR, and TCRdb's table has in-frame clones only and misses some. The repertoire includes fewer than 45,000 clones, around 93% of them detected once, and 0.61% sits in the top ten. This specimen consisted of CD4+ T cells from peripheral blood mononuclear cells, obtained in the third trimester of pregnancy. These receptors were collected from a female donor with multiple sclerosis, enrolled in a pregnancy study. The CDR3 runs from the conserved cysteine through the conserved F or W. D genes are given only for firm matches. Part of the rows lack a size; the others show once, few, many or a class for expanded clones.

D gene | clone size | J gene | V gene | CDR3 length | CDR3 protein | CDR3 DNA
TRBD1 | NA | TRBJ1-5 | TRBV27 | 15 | CASSSGQGAVQPQHF | TGTGCCAGCAGTTCGGGACAGGGGGCTGTTCAGCCCCAGCATTTT
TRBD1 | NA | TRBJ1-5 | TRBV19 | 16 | CASSIRGQGHNQPQHF | TGTGCCAGTAGTATAAGAGGACAGGGTCACAATCAGCCCCAGCATTTT
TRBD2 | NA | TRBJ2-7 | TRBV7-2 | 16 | CASSLQSGGAAREQYF | TGTGCCAGCAGCTTACAGAGCGGGGGGGCGGCACGGGAGCAGTACTTC
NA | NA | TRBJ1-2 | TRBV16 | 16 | CASSQLSGGAGYGYTF | TGTGCCAGCAGCCAATTGAGTGGGGGCGCTGGCTATGGCTACACCTTC
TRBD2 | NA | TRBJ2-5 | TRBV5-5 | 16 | CATTVGQLAGQETQYF | TGTGCCACCACAGTTGGACAGCTAGCGGGACAAGAGACCCAGTACTTC
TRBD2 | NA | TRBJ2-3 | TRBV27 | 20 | CASSTRMETSGRSYTDTQYF | TGTGCCAGCAGCACAAGAATGGAGACTAGCGGGCGCTCGTACACAGATACGCAGTATTTT
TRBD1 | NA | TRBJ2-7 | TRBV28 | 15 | CASSQSGTGEYEQYF | TGTGCCAGCAGCCAGTCCGGGACAGGGGAATACGAGCAGTACTTC
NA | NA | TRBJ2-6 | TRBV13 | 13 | CASIRLGANVLTF | TGTGCCTCGATCAGGCTTGGGGCCAACGTCCTGACTTTC
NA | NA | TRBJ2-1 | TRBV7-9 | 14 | CASSFRSPGNEQFF | TGTGCCAGCAGCTTCCGGTCCCCGGGCAATGAGCAGTTCTTC
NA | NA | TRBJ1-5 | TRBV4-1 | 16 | CASSPNPGVSNQPQHF | TGCGCCAGCAGCCCCAACCCGGGGGTCAGCAATCAGCCCCAGCATTTT
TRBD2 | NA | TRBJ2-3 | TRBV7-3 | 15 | CASSLLAGRTDTQYF | TGTGCCAGCAGCTTACTAGCGGGGCGCACAGATACGCAGTATTTT
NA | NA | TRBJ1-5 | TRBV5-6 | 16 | CASSFEAGMGNQPQHF | TGTGCCAGCAGCTTTGAGGCAGGGATGGGCAATCAGCCCCAGCATTTT
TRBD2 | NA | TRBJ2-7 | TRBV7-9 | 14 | CASSLTSGTYEQYF | TGTGCCAGCAGCTTAACTAGCGGGACCTACGAGCAGTACTTC
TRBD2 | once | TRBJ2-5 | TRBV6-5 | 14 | CASSSPAGREAQYF | TGTGCCAGCAGTTCCCCAGCGGGCCGGGAGGCCCAGTACTTC
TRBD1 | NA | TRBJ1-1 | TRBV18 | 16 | CASSPRMNRDRGSAFF | TGTGCCAGCTCACCCCGAATGAACCGGGACAGGGGTTCAGCTTTCTTT